A selection of T cell receptor beta chains follows, all from one sample in a study of blood T cell repertoires in COVID-19. The table came from immunoSEQ multiplex PCR; TCRdb's copy has only in-frame clones and leaves some out. The sample lists around 190,000 clones, approximately 81% occurring once. Input material: peripheral blood. Every receptor here comes from a woman of 80 years or more with acute or convalescent COVID-19. Both conserved end residues are part of each CDR3. Fields, in order: J gene, clone size, D gene, V gene, CDR3 protein, CDR3 DNA. A D gene is named only where the DNA matches it firmly. Part of the rows lack a size; the others show once, few, many or a class for expanded clones.

j_gene: TRBJ2-5; abundance: NA; d_gene: TRBD1; v_gene: TRBV2; CDR3aa: CASSDDRGETQYF; CDR3nt: TGTGCCAGCAGTGATGACAGGGGAGAGACCCAGTACTTC
j_gene: TRBJ2-4; abundance: NA; d_gene: TRBD2; v_gene: TRBV2; CDR3aa: CASSDLAVNIQYF; CDR3nt: TGTGCCAGCAGTGATCTAGCGGTCAACATTCAGTACTTC
j_gene: TRBJ1-1; abundance: NA; d_gene: NA; v_gene: TRBV28; CDR3aa: CASSLALNTEAFF; CDR3nt: TGTGCCAGCAGTTTGGCCCTGAACACTGAAGCTTTCTTT
j_gene: TRBJ1-1; abundance: NA; d_gene: NA; v_gene: TRBV6-2/TRBV6-3; CDR3aa: CASSRLQGITEAFF; CDR3nt: TGTGCCAGCAGCCGACTCCAGGGAATCACTGAAGCTTTCTTT
j_gene: TRBJ2-3; abundance: few; d_gene: TRBD2; v_gene: TRBV30; CDR3aa: CAWTSGLAGSTDTQYF; CDR3nt: TGTGCCTGGACCTCCGGACTAGCGGGATCCACAGATACGCAGTATTTT
j_gene: TRBJ2-7; abundance: NA; d_gene: TRBD1; v_gene: TRBV4-1; CDR3aa: CASSQVGQGSYEQYF; CDR3nt: TGCGCCAGCAGCCAAGTGGGACAGGGGTCCTACGAGCAGTACTTC
j_gene: TRBJ2-4; abundance: once; d_gene: NA; v_gene: TRBV5-1; CDR3aa: CASSLDSSKNIQYF; CDR3nt: TGCGCCAGCAGCTTGGACAGTTCCAAAAACATTCAGTACTTC
j_gene: TRBJ2-3; abundance: NA; d_gene: NA; v_gene: TRBV14; CDR3aa: CASSQDWAREATDTQYF; CDR3nt: TGTGCCAGCAGCCAAGATTGGGCCAGGGAAGCCACAGATACGCAGTATTTT
j_gene: TRBJ2-1; abundance: NA; d_gene: TRBD2; v_gene: TRBV7-3; CDR3aa: CASSSPGTSGRNEQFF; CDR3nt: TGTGCCAGCAGCTCGCCCGGGACTAGCGGGAGAAATGAGCAGTTCTTC
j_gene: TRBJ1-2; abundance: NA; d_gene: TRBD1; v_gene: TRBV7-2; CDR3aa: CATLRGQGSYYGYTF; CDR3nt: TGTGCCACCCTCCGGGGACAGGGGTCCTACTATGGCTACACCTTC
j_gene: TRBJ1-1; abundance: NA; d_gene: TRBD1; v_gene: TRBV27; CDR3aa: CASRPGPGQGWRSTEAFF; CDR3nt: TGTGCCAGCAGACCCGGGCCGGGACAGGGATGGCGTAGCACTGAAGCTTTCTTT
j_gene: TRBJ2-7; abundance: NA; d_gene: NA; v_gene: TRBV18; CDR3aa: CASSPPEVWRFYEQYF; CDR3nt: TGTGCCAGCTCACCACCAGAGGTTTGGCGTTTCTACGAGCAGTACTTC
j_gene: TRBJ2-2; abundance: NA; d_gene: NA; v_gene: TRBV18; CDR3aa: CASSTQGGPYSGELFF; CDR3nt: TGTGCCAGCTCAACCCAGGGTGGCCCCTATAGCGGGGAGCTGTTTTTT
j_gene: TRBJ1-1; abundance: NA; d_gene: TRBD1; v_gene: TRBV6-5; CDR3aa: CASSADRLNTEAFF; CDR3nt: TGTGCCAGCAGCGCGGACAGGCTAAACACTGAAGCTTTCTTT
j_gene: TRBJ1-2; abundance: NA; d_gene: TRBD1; v_gene: TRBV25-1; CDR3aa: CASSGFGQGYYGYTF; CDR3nt: TGTGCCAGCAGTGGCTTCGGACAGGGTTACTATGGCTACACCTTC
j_gene: TRBJ2-1; abundance: NA; d_gene: TRBD2; v_gene: TRBV7-8; CDR3aa: CASSLHIGLAGVSEQFF; CDR3nt: TGTGCCAGCAGCTTACATATTGGACTAGCGGGGGTGAGTGAGCAGTTCTTC
j_gene: TRBJ2-3; abundance: NA; d_gene: TRBD2; v_gene: TRBV3-1/TRBV3-2; CDR3aa: CASSQELPGLAGGPVSTDTQYF; CDR3nt: TGTGCCAGCAGCCAAGAGCTCCCGGGACTAGCGGGAGGGCCGGTGAGCACAGATACGCAGTATTTT
j_gene: TRBJ2-1; abundance: NA; d_gene: TRBD1; v_gene: TRBV9; CDR3aa: CASSSASKGANPFYNEQFF; CDR3nt: TGTGCCAGCAGCTCGGCTTCGAAGGGGGCGAACCCTTTCTACAATGAGCAGTTCTTC
j_gene: TRBJ2-1; abundance: NA; d_gene: NA; v_gene: TRBV5-1; CDR3aa: CASSLRIGEVRFF; CDR3nt: TGCGCCAGCAGCTTGCGGATTGGGGAGGTTCGGTTCTTC
j_gene: TRBJ2-3; abundance: NA; d_gene: TRBD2; v_gene: TRBV24-1; CDR3aa: CATSSSGRVTDTQYF; CDR3nt: TGTGCCACCAGTAGTAGCGGGAGGGTAACAGATACGCAGTATTTT
j_gene: TRBJ1-6; abundance: NA; d_gene: NA; v_gene: TRBV28; CDR3aa: CASSRRQPRGSPLHF; CDR3nt: TGTGCCAGCAGCCGTCGACAGCCAAGGGGTTCACCCCTCCACTTT
j_gene: TRBJ1-1; abundance: NA; d_gene: NA; v_gene: TRBV2; CDR3aa: CASSGQGEAEAFF; CDR3nt: TGTGCCAGCAGTGGTCAGGGTGAGGCTGAAGCTTTCTTT
j_gene: TRBJ2-3; abundance: NA; d_gene: TRBD1; v_gene: TRBV5-1; CDR3aa: CATSGGDLTDTQYF; CDR3nt: TGCGCCACCTCAGGGGGCGACCTCACAGATACGCAGTATTTT
j_gene: TRBJ1-3; abundance: NA; d_gene: TRBD1; v_gene: TRBV10-3; CDR3aa: CAIARGLGNTIYF; CDR3nt: TGTGCCATCGCCAGGGGGCTCGGAAACACCATATATTTT
j_gene: TRBJ2-3; abundance: few; d_gene: NA; v_gene: TRBV9; CDR3aa: CASSVEWRTDTQYF; CDR3nt: TGTGCCAGCAGCGTAGAGTGGAGAACAGATACGCAGTATTTT
j_gene: TRBJ1-2; abundance: NA; d_gene: NA; v_gene: TRBV5-1; CDR3aa: CASSLGAGDGYTF; CDR3nt: TGCGCCAGCAGCTTGGGGGCAGGGGATGGCTACACCTTC
j_gene: TRBJ2-5; abundance: NA; d_gene: TRBD1; v_gene: TRBV10-1; CDR3aa: CASSVASSGTEQETQYF; CDR3nt: TGCGCCAGCAGCGTCGCCAGCTCCGGGACAGAACAAGAGACCCAGTACTTC
j_gene: TRBJ2-3; abundance: NA; d_gene: NA; v_gene: TRBV5-4; CDR3aa: CASSLVQSTDTQYF; CDR3nt: TGTGCCAGCAGCTTGGTACAGAGCACAGATACGCAGTATTTT
j_gene: TRBJ2-5; abundance: NA; d_gene: TRBD1; v_gene: TRBV11-2; CDR3aa: CASSLQQGVQETQYF; CDR3nt: TGTGCCAGCAGCTTACAGCAGGGGGTTCAAGAGACCCAGTACTTC
j_gene: TRBJ1-2; abundance: NA; d_gene: NA; v_gene: TRBV7-9; CDR3aa: CASRVGTFTYGYTF; CDR3nt: TGTGCCAGCAGAGTAGGGACTTTCACCTATGGCTACACCTTC
j_gene: TRBJ1-1; abundance: NA; d_gene: TRBD1; v_gene: TRBV19; CDR3aa: CASSTPGTENTEAFF; CDR3nt: TGTGCCAGTAGTACACCCGGGACAGAGAACACTGAAGCTTTCTTT
j_gene: TRBJ2-1; abundance: NA; d_gene: TRBD2; v_gene: TRBV29-1; CDR3aa: CSVEVAGELFF; CDR3nt: TGCAGCGTCGAAGTGGCGGGAGAATTGTTCTTC
j_gene: TRBJ1-1; abundance: NA; d_gene: TRBD1; v_gene: TRBV5-1; CDR3aa: CASSLSTGIEAFF; CDR3nt: TGCGCCAGCAGCTTGTCGACAGGGATTGAAGCTTTCTTT
j_gene: TRBJ2-7; abundance: few; d_gene: TRBD1; v_gene: TRBV5-1; CDR3aa: CASSLGTGWTYEQYF; CDR3nt: TGCGCCAGCAGCTTGGGGACAGGGTGGACCTACGAGCAGTACTTC
j_gene: TRBJ1-1; abundance: few; d_gene: TRBD1; v_gene: TRBV5-1; CDR3aa: CASSLEGTGNTEAFF; CDR3nt: TGCGCCAGCAGCTTGGAGGGGACAGGGAACACTGAAGCTTTCTTT
j_gene: TRBJ1-4; abundance: once; d_gene: NA; v_gene: TRBV5-6; CDR3aa: CASSFAPSATNEKLFF; CDR3nt: TGTGCCAGCAGCTTTGCCCCTTCGGCAACTAATGAAAAACTGTTTTTT
j_gene: TRBJ2-1; abundance: NA; d_gene: TRBD2; v_gene: TRBV5-1; CDR3aa: CASSSQGLAEFNEQFF; CDR3nt: TGCGCCAGCAGCAGCCAAGGACTAGCGGAGTTCAATGAGCAGTTCTTC
j_gene: TRBJ2-7; abundance: NA; d_gene: TRBD2; v_gene: TRBV7-9; CDR3aa: CASSLDPTSALREQYF; CDR3nt: TGTGCCAGCAGCTTAGATCCGACTAGCGCACTACGGGAGCAGTACTTC
j_gene: TRBJ2-1; abundance: NA; d_gene: TRBD2; v_gene: TRBV3-1/TRBV3-2; CDR3aa: CASSQEIPGLAGGASYNEQFF; CDR3nt: TGTGCCAGCAGCCAAGAGATACCGGGACTAGCGGGAGGGGCCTCCTACAATGAGCAGTTCTTC
j_gene: TRBJ2-1; abundance: NA; d_gene: NA; v_gene: TRBV27; CDR3aa: CASRSLVRGSYNEQFF; CDR3nt: TGTGCCAGCAGGTCCTTAGTAAGGGGTTCCTACAATGAGCAGTTCTTC
j_gene: TRBJ2-7; abundance: NA; d_gene: TRBD1; v_gene: TRBV7-2; CDR3aa: CASSLTGQGLYEQYF; CDR3nt: TGTGCCAGCAGCTTAACCGGACAGGGGCTCTACGAGCAGTACTTC
j_gene: TRBJ1-2; abundance: few; d_gene: NA; v_gene: TRBV6-2/TRBV6-3; CDR3aa: CASSYRSSGLLGYTF; CDR3nt: TGTGCCAGCAGTTACCGATCTTCAGGGCTTCTTGGCTACACCTTC
j_gene: TRBJ2-3; abundance: NA; d_gene: NA; v_gene: TRBV3-1/TRBV3-2; CDR3aa: CASSQDIRTLQYF; CDR3nt: TGTGCCAGCAGCCAAGATATAAGGACATTGCAGTATTTT
j_gene: TRBJ2-5; abundance: NA; d_gene: TRBD1; v_gene: TRBV5-1; CDR3aa: CASSLQGLEETQYF; CDR3nt: TGCGCCAGCAGCTTACAGGGGTTGGAAGAGACCCAATACTTC
j_gene: TRBJ1-5; abundance: NA; d_gene: NA; v_gene: TRBV6-5; CDR3aa: CASSYGPYSNQPQHF; CDR3nt: TGTGCCAGCAGTTACGGGCCGTATAGCAATCAGCCCCAGCATTTT